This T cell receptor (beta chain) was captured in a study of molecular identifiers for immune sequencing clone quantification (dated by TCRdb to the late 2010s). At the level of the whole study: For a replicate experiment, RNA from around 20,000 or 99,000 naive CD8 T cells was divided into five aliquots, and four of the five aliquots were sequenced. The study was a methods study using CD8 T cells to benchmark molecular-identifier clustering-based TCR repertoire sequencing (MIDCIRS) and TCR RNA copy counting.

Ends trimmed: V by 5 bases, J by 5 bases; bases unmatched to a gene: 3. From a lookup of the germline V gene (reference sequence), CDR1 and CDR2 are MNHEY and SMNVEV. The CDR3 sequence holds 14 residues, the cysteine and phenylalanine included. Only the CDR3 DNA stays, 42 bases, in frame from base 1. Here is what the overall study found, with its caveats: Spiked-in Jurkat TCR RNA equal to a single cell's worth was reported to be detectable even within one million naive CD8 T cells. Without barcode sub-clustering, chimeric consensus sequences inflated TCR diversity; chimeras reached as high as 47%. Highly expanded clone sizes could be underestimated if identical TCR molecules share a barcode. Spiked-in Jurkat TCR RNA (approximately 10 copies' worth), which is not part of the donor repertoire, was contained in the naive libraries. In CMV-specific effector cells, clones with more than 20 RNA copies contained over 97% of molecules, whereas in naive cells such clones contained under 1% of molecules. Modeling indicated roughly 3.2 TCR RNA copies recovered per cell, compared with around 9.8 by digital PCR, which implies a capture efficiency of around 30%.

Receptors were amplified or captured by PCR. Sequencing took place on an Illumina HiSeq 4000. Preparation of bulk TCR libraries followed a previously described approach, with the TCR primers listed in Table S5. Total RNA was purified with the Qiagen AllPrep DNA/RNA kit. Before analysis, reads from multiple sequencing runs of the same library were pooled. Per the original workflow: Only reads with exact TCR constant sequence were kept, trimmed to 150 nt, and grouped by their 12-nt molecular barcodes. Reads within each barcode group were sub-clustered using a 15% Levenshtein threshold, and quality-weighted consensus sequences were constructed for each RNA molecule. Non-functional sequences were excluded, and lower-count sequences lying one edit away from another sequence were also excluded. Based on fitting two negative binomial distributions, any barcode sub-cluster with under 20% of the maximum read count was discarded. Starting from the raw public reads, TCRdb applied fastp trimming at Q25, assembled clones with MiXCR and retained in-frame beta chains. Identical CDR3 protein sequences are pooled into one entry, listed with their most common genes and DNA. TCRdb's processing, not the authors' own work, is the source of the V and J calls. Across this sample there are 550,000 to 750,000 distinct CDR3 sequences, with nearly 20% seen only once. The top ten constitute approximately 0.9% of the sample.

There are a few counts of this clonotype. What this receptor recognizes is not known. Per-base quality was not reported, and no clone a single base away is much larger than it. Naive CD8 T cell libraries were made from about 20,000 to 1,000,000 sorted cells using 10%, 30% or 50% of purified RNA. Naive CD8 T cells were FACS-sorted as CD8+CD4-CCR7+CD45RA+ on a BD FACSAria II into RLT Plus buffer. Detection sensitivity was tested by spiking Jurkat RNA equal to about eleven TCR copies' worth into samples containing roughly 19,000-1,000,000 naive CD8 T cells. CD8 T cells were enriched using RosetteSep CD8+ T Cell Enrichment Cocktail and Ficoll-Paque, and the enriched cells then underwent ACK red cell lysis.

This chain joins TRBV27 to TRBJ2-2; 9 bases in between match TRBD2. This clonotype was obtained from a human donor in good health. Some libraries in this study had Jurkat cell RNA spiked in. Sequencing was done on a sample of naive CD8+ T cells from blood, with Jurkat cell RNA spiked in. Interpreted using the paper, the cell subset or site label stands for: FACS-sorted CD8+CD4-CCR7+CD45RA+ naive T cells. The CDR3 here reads CASSAGGTTGELFF. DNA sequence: TGTGCCAGCAGTGCGGGGGGGACAACCGGGGAGCTGTTTTTT.